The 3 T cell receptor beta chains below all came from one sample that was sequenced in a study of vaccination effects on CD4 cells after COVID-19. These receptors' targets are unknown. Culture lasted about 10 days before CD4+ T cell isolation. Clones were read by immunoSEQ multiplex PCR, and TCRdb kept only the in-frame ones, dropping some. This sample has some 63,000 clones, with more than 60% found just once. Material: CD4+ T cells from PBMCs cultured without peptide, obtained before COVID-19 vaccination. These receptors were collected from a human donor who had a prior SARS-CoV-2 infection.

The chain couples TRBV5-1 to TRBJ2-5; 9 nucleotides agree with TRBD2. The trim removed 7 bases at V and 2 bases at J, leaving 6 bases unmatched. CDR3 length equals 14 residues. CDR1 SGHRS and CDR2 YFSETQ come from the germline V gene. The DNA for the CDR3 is TGCGCCAGCCGACTAGCGGAGATACAAGAGACCCAGTACTTC. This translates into CASRLAEIQETQYF.

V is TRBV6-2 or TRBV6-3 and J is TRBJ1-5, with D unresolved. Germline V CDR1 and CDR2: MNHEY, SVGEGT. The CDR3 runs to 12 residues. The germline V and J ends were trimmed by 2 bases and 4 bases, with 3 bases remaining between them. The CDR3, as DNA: TGTGCCAGCAGTTACAGAAATCAGCCCCAGCATTTT. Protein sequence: CASSYRNQPQHF.

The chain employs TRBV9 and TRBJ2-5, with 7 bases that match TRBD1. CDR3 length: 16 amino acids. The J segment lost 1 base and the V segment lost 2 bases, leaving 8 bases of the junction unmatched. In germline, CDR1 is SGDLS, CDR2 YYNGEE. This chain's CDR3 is CASSVTGTALQETQYF. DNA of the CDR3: TGTGCCAGCAGCGTCACCGGGACAGCCCTCCAAGAGACCCAGTACTTC.